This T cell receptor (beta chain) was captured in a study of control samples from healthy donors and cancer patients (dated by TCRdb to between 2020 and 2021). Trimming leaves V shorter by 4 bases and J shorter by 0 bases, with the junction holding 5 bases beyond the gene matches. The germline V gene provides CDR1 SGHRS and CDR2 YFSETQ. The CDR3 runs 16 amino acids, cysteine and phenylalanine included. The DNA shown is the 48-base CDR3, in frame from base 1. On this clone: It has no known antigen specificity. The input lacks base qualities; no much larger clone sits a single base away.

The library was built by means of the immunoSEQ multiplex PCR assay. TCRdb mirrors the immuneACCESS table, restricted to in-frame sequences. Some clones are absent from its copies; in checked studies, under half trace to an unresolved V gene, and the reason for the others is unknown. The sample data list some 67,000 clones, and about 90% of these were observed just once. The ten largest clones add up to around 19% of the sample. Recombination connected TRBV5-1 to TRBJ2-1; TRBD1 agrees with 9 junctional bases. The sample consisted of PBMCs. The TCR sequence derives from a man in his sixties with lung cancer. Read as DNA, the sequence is TGCGCCAGCAGCACCACAGGGGGCAACTCCTACAATGAGCAGTTCTTC. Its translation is CASSTTGGNSYNEQFF. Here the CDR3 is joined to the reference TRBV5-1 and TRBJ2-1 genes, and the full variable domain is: KAGVTQTPRYLIKTRGQQVTLSCSPISGHRSVSWYQQTPGQGLQFLFEYFSETQRNKGNFPGRFSGRQFSNSRSEMNVSTLELGDSALYLCASSTTGGNSYNEQFFGPGTRLTVL.